This paragraph covers one T cell receptor beta chain sequence. This sample is part of a study of OX40 agonist ivuxolimab in advanced cancers. Turning to the study itself: Ivuxolimab, which is an agonistic anti-OX40 (CD134) antibody, was administered to the patients. Three partial responders included one hepatocellular carcinoma patient and two cutaneous melanoma patients. Enrolled patients in dose escalation had cancers that were hepatocellular carcinoma, melanoma, renal cell or head and neck cancer.

Sequenced by immunoSEQ multiplex PCR; TCRdb stores in-frame clones only, minus some. Here the sample spans approximately 94,000 clones, about 89% being singletons. Germline V gives CDR1 LNHDA, CDR2 SQIVND (reference sequence). This CDR3 has 16 amino acids. V dropped 7 bases and J dropped 0 bases, with 15 bases sitting between them. The starting material was CD4+ or CD8+ T cells sorted from blood, obtained in a trial of the OX40 agonist ivuxolimab. This receptor was identified in an adult with an advanced solid tumor such as melanoma, head and neck, liver or kidney cancer. The chain uses TRBV19 and TRBJ2-2, with D perhaps matching TRBD2 (6 bases). The CDR3 sequence: CASIGLAASNTGELFF. CDR3 bases: TGTGCCAGTATTGGGTTAGCGGCCTCGAACACCGGGGAGCTGTTTTTT.